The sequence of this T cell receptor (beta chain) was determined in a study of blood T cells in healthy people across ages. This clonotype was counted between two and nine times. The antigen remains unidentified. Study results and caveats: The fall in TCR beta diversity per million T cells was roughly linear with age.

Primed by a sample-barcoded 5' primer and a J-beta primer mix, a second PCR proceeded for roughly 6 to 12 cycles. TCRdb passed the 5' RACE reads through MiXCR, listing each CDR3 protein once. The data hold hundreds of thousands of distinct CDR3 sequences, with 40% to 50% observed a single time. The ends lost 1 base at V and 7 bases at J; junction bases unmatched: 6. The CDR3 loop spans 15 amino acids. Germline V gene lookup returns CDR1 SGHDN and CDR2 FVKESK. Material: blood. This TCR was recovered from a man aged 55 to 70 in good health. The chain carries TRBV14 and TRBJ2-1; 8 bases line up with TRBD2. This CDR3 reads CASSQVAGGLNEQFF. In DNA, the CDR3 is TGTGCCAGCAGCCAAGTGGCGGGGGGCTTAAATGAGCAGTTCTTC.